These 9 T cell receptor beta chains were sequenced from one sample in a study of T cells in Graves' hyperthyroidism and ophthalmopathy. Researchers amplified the TCR beta CDR3 regions from RNA transcripts. The TCR CDR3 first-round RT-PCR relied on the HTBI primer set. TCRdb used MiXCR to reprocess the multiplex PCR reads, holding one entry per CDR3 protein. The sample has roughly 740,000 distinct CDR3 sequences; roughly 15% are singletons. Sequencing was performed on blood. These receptors all stem from a man between 18 and 29 years old with Graves' hyperthyroidism.

This clonotype has at least ten counts. The rearrangement joins TRBV7-9 to TRBJ2-7; D not resolved. This CDR3 contains 12 residues. The V gene lost 5 bases and the J gene lost 4 bases, with 9 bases spanning the gap. Germline V CDR1 and CDR2: SEHNR, FQNEAQ (reference sequence). The CDR3 loop is CASSPAGYEQYF. The CDR3 DNA is TGTGCCAGCAGCCCGGCTGGGTACGAGCAGTACTTC.

In this sample, this clonotype turned up many times. The chain has TRBV7-9 and TRBJ2-7; TRBD2 agrees at 12 bases. The CDR3 is 15 amino acids. Germline assignment: CDR1 SEHNR and CDR2 FQNEAQ (reference sequence). V was clipped by 4 bases and J by 2 bases; unmatched bases: 3. The CDR3 sequence: CASSSTSGRPYEQYF. CDR3 DNA: TGTGCCAGCAGCTCTACTAGCGGGAGGCCCTACGAGCAGTACTTC. The complete variable domain, with remaining parts taken from reference TRBV7-9 and TRBJ2-7, reads DTGVSQNPRHKITKRGQNVTFRCDPISEHNRLYWYRQTLGQGPEFLTYFQNEAQLEKSRLLSDRFSAERPKGSFSTLEIQRTEQGDSAMYLCASSSTSGRPYEQYFGPGTRLTVT.

DNA for the CDR3: TGTGCCAGCACCCTAGCGGGAGCCCCCTACAATGAGCAGTTCTTC. The encoded protein is CASTLAGAPYNEQFF. The J gene is TRBJ2-1, the V gene TRBV28; 10 nucleotides agree with TRBD2. J gave up 2 bases and V 7 bases, and 5 bases lay outside the gene matches. This CDR3 has 15 amino acids. Germline CDR1 reads MDHEN; CDR2 reads SYDVKM.

This clonotype was picked up many times. This chain connects TRBV9 to TRBJ1-1; TRBD1 agrees at 10 bases. Germline values: CDR1 SGDLS, CDR2 YYNGEE. The V segment lost 3 bases and the J segment 5 bases; nucleotides outside the gene matches: 4. This CDR3 has 14 amino acids. As DNA, the CDR3 is TGTGCCAGCAGCGGAGGACAGGGGGGGACTGAAGCTTTCTTT. Its translation: CASSGGQGGTEAFF.

This clonotype was seen many times. V and J are TRBV20-1 and TRBJ2-1; possibly TRBD2 for D (5 bases). The V end was cut by 6 bases, the J end by 8 bases, with 14 bases between. CDR3 length: 12 residues. Germline values: CDR1 DFQATT, CDR2 SNEGSKA (reference sequence). CDR3 amino acids: CSARALGDEQFF. CDR3 DNA sequence: TGCAGTGCAAGGGCCCTGGGAGATGAGCAGTTCTTC.

This clonotype was observed many times. V is TRBV7-9 and J is TRBJ2-3; 8 bases fit TRBD2. The trim removed 8 bases at V and 4 bases at J, leaving 20 bases unmatched. The CDR3 totals 18 residues. The germline V gene has CDR1 SEHNR and CDR2 FQNEAQ (reference sequence). The CDR3 spells CASPPGGQERAWADTQYF. The CDR3 DNA reads as TGTGCCAGCCCCCCGGGAGGGCAGGAGCGGGCGTGGGCAGATACGCAGTATTTT.

This clonotype occurred a few times. The chain uses TRBV11-2 and TRBJ2-3, with D perhaps TRBD2 (6 bases). This CDR3 has 16 residues. Trimming removed 8 bases from V and 2 bases from J, with 20 bases in between. Germline V CDR1 and CDR2: SGHAT, FQNNGV. This chain's CDR3 is CASGGALDEITDTQYF. The CDR3 DNA reads as TGTGCCAGCGGAGGGGCCCTGGACGAAATCACAGATACGCAGTATTTT. Filled out from reference TRBV11-2 and TRBJ2-3, the complete variable domain reads EAGVAQSPRYKIIEKRQSVAFWCNPISGHATLYWYQQILGQGPKLLIQFQNNGVVDDSQLPKDRFSAERLKGVDSTLKIQPAKLEDSAVYLCASGGALDEITDTQYFGPGTRLTVL.

This clonotype occurred a few times. The chain joins TRBV7-9 to TRBJ2-2; maybe TRBD1 (5 bases). Germline V gene data show CDR1 as SEHNR and CDR2 as FQNEAQ (reference sequence). This CDR3 is built from 17 residues. V lost 2 bases and J 1 base, leaving 14 bases between the germline ends. CDR3: CASSLLTGYLNTGELFF. CDR3 DNA sequence: TGTGCCAGCAGCTTACTCACAGGTTATTTGAACACCGGGGAGCTGTTTTTT. Together with reference TRBV7-9 and TRBJ2-2, the CDR3 gives the full variable domain: DTGVSQNPRHKITKRGQNVTFRCDPISEHNRLYWYRQTLGQGPEFLTYFQNEAQLEKSRLLSDRFSAERPKGSFSTLEIQRTEQGDSAMYLCASSLLTGYLNTGELFFGEGSRLTVL.

This clonotype occurred many times. This sequence joins TRBV30 and TRBJ1-1, with D possibly being TRBD1 (5 bases). The CDR3 has 11 residues. Trimming left V 7 bases short and J 3 bases short, with 9 bases between. Germline V gene sequence: CDR1 GTSNPN, CDR2 SVGIG (reference sequence). CDR3 sequence reads: CAFSGDTEAFF. CDR3 coding DNA: TGTGCCTTTTCGGGGGACACTGAAGCTTTCTTT.